The 31 T cell receptor beta chains presented below share a single source sample, sequenced in a study of OX40 agonist ivuxolimab in advanced cancers. Only in-frame clones appear in the TCRdb table, and some are missing; sequencing was by immunoSEQ multiplex PCR. The table records about 42,000 clones, 80% to 90% of them present only once. Source: CD4+ or CD8+ T cells sorted from blood, taken in a trial of the OX40 agonist ivuxolimab. Receptors were obtained from an adult with an advanced solid tumor such as melanoma, head and neck, liver or kidney cancer.

This chain connects TRBV28 to TRBJ1-4; no reliable D call. This CDR3 spans 18 amino acids. In germline, CDR1 is MDHEN, CDR2 SYDVKM. V was trimmed by 3 bases and J by 0 bases, leaving 17 bases between them. This chain's CDR3 is CASSFRHLVGSTNEKLFF. DNA for the CDR3: TGTGCCAGCAGTTTCAGACATCTCGTGGGGTCAACTAATGAAAAACTGTTTTTT.

V gene TRBV28 combines with J gene TRBJ1-2; 8 bases are shared with TRBD1. V was clipped by 5 bases and J by 4 bases; unmatched bases: 9. Per the germline V gene, CDR1 is MDHEN and CDR2 is SYDVKM. This CDR3 is 15 amino acids long. The CDR3 nucleotides are TGTGCCAGCAGTCCCGGACAGGGAAATATCTATGGCTACACCTTC. Its translation: CASSPGQGNIYGYTF.

This clone has just one count. The chain joins TRBV9 to TRBJ2-6; D is perhaps TRBD2 (6 bases). The CDR3 extends over 18 amino acids. Between the trimmed V and J ends, which lost 3 bases and 3 bases, there was a span of 19 bases. Germline CDR1 reads SGDLS; CDR2 reads YYNGEE. Here the CDR3 reads CASSARPESGGGANVLTF. DNA for the CDR3: TGTGCCAGCAGCGCCCGGCCTGAGTCCGGGGGTGGGGCCAACGTCCTGACTTTC.

This clone was counted between two and nine times. J is TRBJ2-7 and V is TRBV10-3; 7 bases line up with TRBD1. CDR3 length: 12 amino acids. The V gene's germline CDR1 is ENHRY and CDR2 SYGVKD. With 10 bases clipped from V and 2 bases from J, the junction kept 5 bases outside the gene matches. CDR3 in amino acids: CATRDRTYEQYF. CDR3 coding DNA: TGTGCCACCCGGGACAGAACCTACGAGCAGTACTTC.

The chain links TRBV11-2 to TRBJ2-3; TRBD2 agrees at 10 bases. Germline V gene data show CDR1 as SGHAT and CDR2 as FQNNGV. This CDR3 has 16 residues. The junction had 4 bases not matched to a gene; V was cut back by 3 bases and J by 1 base. CDR3 region: CASSLQGLAGTDTQYF. The CDR3 DNA follows: TGTGCCAGCAGCTTGCAAGGACTAGCGGGCACAGATACGCAGTATTTT.

The V and J genes are TRBV6-6 and TRBJ1-1, with D uncertain. The CDR3 is 14 amino acids. Germline V lookup: CDR1 MNHNY, CDR2 SVGAGI (reference sequence). Trimming took off 6 bases at V and 3 bases at J, with 14 bases between the two ends. CDR3 loop: CASRLDGRDTEAFF. The CDR3 DNA sequence: TGTGCCAGCAGACTTGACGGGAGGGACACTGAAGCTTTCTTT.

This clone was seen a few times. The chain uses TRBV9 and TRBJ1-1, with D perhaps matching TRBD1 (5 bases). The CDR3 runs to 18 residues. The V and J ends lost 0 bases and 5 bases respectively, with 23 bases between them. Germline V gene data show CDR1 as SGDLS and CDR2 as YYNGEE. The CDR3 DNA is TGTGCCAGCAGCGTAGCTACGTCCGGGGCCAGTAGGGATACTGAAGCTTTCTTT. Translating gives CASSVATSGASRDTEAFF.

V and J are TRBV29-1 and TRBJ2-7, with TRBD2 matching 7 bases. The CDR3 sequence is 12 residues long. V gave up 6 bases and J gave up 0 bases; unmatched junction bases: 2. Germline V gene lookup returns CDR1 SQVTM and CDR2 ANQGSEA. The CDR3 DNA sequence: TGCAGCGTGACTAGCTCCTCCTACGAGCAGTACTTC. Translated: CSVTSSSYEQYF.

This chain connects TRBV11-3 to TRBJ2-2; D unclear. The CDR3 is made up of 13 amino acids. Germline V lookup: CDR1 SGHNT, CDR2 YENEEA. V lost 5 bases, J lost 7 bases, and 11 bases lay in between. DNA of the CDR3: TGTGCCAGCAGCCCCCGATTTGACGGGGAGCTGTTTTTT. This sequence encodes CASSPRFDGELFF.

The rearrangement links TRBV4-2 to TRBJ1-1; 9 positions match TRBD1. The V segment lost 0 bases and the J segment 1 base; nucleotides outside the gene matches: 6. Germline CDR1 reads LGHNA; CDR2 reads YNFKEQ. The CDR3 covers 17 residues. CDR3 sequence reads: CASSQDGTGIGNTEAFF. Written as DNA, the CDR3 is TGTGCCAGCAGCCAAGACGGGACAGGGATCGGGAACACTGAAGCTTTCTTT.

V usage is TRBV28 and J usage is TRBJ2-1, with D tentatively TRBD2 (5 bases). This CDR3 has 15 amino acids. The germline V gene has CDR1 MDHEN and CDR2 SYDVKM. Trimming stripped 3 bases from V and 2 bases from J, with 11 bases between. The CDR3 loop is CASSFGSGTYNEQFF. CDR3 in DNA: TGTGCCAGCAGTTTTGGGTCGGGGACCTACAATGAGCAGTTCTTC.

The V call is TRBV5-4, the J call TRBJ2-3, with D possibly being TRBD1 or TRBD2 (5 bases each). The CDR3 has 14 amino acids. In germline, CDR1 is SGHNT, CDR2 YYREEE (reference sequence). V was clipped by 4 bases and J by 0 bases, with 9 bases between them. CDR3 DNA: TGTGCCAGCAGCCGGGACCATAGCACAGATACGCAGTATTTT. This gives the protein CASSRDHSTDTQYF.

J is TRBJ2-5 and V is TRBV11-2, with 7 positions matching TRBD1. This CDR3 contains 13 residues. The V and J ends lost 5 bases and 1 base, in that order; junction bases with no gene match: 1. Per the germline V gene, CDR1 is SGHAT and CDR2 is FQNNGV. In DNA form, the CDR3 reads TGTGCCAGCAGCCGGGACAGCCAAGAGACCCAGTACTTC. It is translated as CASSRDSQETQYF.

Only one count was recorded for this clone. The genes are TRBV6-1 and TRBJ1-3, with 7 bases that match TRBD1. V lost 7 bases and J lost 2; bases outside the gene matches: 5. The CDR3 loop spans 14 amino acids. Germline loops: CDR1 MNHNS, CDR2 SASEGT. CDR3 nucleotide sequence: TGTGCCAGCACCCTAGGACAGGCTGGAAACACCATATATTTT. It is translated as CASTLGQAGNTIYF.

The chain uses TRBV10-3 and TRBJ2-3; TRBD2 matches 10 bases. There are 14 residues in the CDR3. Trimming took 8 bases from V and 4 from J; bases not matched to a gene: 6. The germline CDR1 and CDR2 sequences are ENHRY and SYGVKD. In DNA form, the CDR3 reads TGTGCCATCGGAGCGGGAGGGCCAGCAGATACGCAGTATTTT. Amino acid sequence: CAIGAGGPADTQYF.

Notes on this clone: The germline gene is not matched at one end of the junction; a read error may be the cause. This sequence joins TRBV6-1 and TRBJ1-2; D unresolved. The CDR3 has 11 residues. Germline values: CDR1 MNHNS, CDR2 SASEGT. CDR3 DNA: TGTGCCAGCAGAGAAGAAGGCGGCTACACCTTC. Translation gives CASREEGGYTF.

This chain uses TRBV6-1 with TRBJ1-1; a weak D match, TRBD1 (5 bases). V shed 1 base and J shed 1 base, with 7 bases lying between them. There are 14 residues in the CDR3. Germline V lookup: CDR1 MNHNS, CDR2 SASEGT. CDR3 region: CASSEVQGNTEAFF. CDR3 coding DNA: TGTGCCAGCAGTGAAGTGCAGGGGAACACTGAAGCTTTCTTT.

This clone has a handful of counts. The chain recombines TRBV7-2 with TRBJ2-7, with no clear D. V was pared by 1 base and J by 7 bases, with 11 bases between. This CDR3 has 13 residues. CDR1 SGHTA and CDR2 FQGNSA come from the germline V gene. CDR3 amino acids: CASSLGKGPEQYF. DNA of the CDR3: TGTGCCAGCAGCTTAGGTAAGGGCCCTGAGCAGTACTTC.

This clone has only a few counts. The chain joins TRBV7-2 to TRBJ2-1; TRBD2 agrees at 8 bases. The CDR3 loop spans 17 amino acids. V gave up 1 base and J gave up 1 base; unmatched junction bases: 6. Germline V gene lookup returns CDR1 SGHTA and CDR2 FQGNSA. CDR3: CASSLGLGGRSYNEQFF. The CDR3 DNA reads as TGTGCCAGCAGCTTAGGGCTGGGCGGGAGGTCCTACAATGAGCAGTTCTTC.

The chain couples TRBV2 to TRBJ2-1, with TRBD2 identical over 7 bases. The germline gives CDR1 SNHLY, CDR2 FYNNEI. J lost 5 bases, V lost 9 bases, and 10 bases had no gene match. CDR3 length equals 14 residues. The CDR3 loop reads CASLLAGSNNEQFF. CDR3 DNA: TGTGCCAGTCTATTAGCGGGTTCAAACAATGAGCAGTTCTTC. The full variable domain, rest sourced from reference TRBV2 and TRBJ2-1, is EPEVTQTPSHQVTQMGQEVILRCVPISNHLYFYWYRQILGQKVEFLVSFYNNEISEKSEIFDDQFSVERPDGSNFTLKIRSTKLEDSAMYFCASLLAGSNNEQFFGPGTRLTVL.

V is TRBV7-9 and J is TRBJ1-4; D unclear. This CDR3 is built from 16 residues. Germline V CDR1 and CDR2: SEHNR, FQNEAQ (reference sequence). V shed 5 bases and J shed 5 bases, with 18 bases lying between them. The CDR3 sequence is CASSRRLSSENEKLFF. The CDR3 DNA reads as TGTGCCAGCAGCCGGAGACTGAGCTCCGAGAATGAAAAACTGTTTTTT.

This chain links TRBV4-2 with TRBJ1-6; 7 positions match TRBD1. Germline V CDR1 and CDR2: LGHNA, YNFKEQ. This CDR3 has 16 amino acids. V was clipped by 0 bases and J by 8 bases; unmatched bases: 7. The CDR3 sequence is CASSQDLIGGDSPLHF. The CDR3 DNA reads as TGTGCCAGCAGCCAAGATCTTATAGGGGGCGATTCACCCCTCCACTTT.

This sequence joins TRBV29-1 and TRBJ1-2; unclear D gene. Between the trimmed V and J ends, which lost 4 bases and 5 bases, there was a span of 11 bases. CDR1 and CDR2 from the germline V gene are SQVTM and ANQGSEA. The CDR3 is 12 amino acids. In DNA, the CDR3 is TGCAGCGTTGGGCAGCCTGAATATGGCTACACCTTC. Translated, it gives CSVGQPEYGYTF.

CDR3 DNA sequence: TGTGCCAGCAGCTTAGACGGGGGACCTAATGAAAAACTGTTTTTT. Protein sequence: CASSLDGGPNEKLFF. This rearrangement joins TRBV7-2 to TRBJ1-4; D perhaps matches TRBD1 (5 bases). Germline CDR1 SGHTA, CDR2 FQGNSA. Trimming took 1 base from V and 3 from J, leaving 9 bases between them. There are 15 residues in the CDR3.

V gene TRBV30 combines with J gene TRBJ2-3; 8 bases are a match to TRBD2. In germline, CDR1 is GTSNPN, CDR2 SVGIG (reference sequence). V lost 0 bases and J lost 4; bases outside the gene matches: 6. CDR3 size: 15 residues. CDR3 protein: CAWSVTAGVADTQYF. Written as DNA, the CDR3 is TGTGCCTGGAGTGTAACAGCGGGAGTTGCAGATACGCAGTATTTT.

The rearrangement joins TRBV18 to TRBJ2-5; possible D gene TRBD2, 5 bases. Trimming shortened V by 6 bases and J by 4 bases, and 15 bases separated the two germline ends. Per germline, CDR1 KGHSH and CDR2 LQKENI. CDR3 size: 14 residues. The CDR3 sequence is CASSRARAGETQYF. The CDR3 region has the DNA TGTGCCAGCTCCCGCGCCCGGGCGGGAGAGACCCAGTACTTC.

This chain links TRBV29-1 with TRBJ2-7; 13 bases are shared with TRBD2. The ends lost 5 bases at V and 6 bases at J; junction bases unmatched: 4. The CDR3 is 13 amino acids. The germline V gene encodes CDR1 SQVTM and CDR2 ANQGSEA. In DNA, the CDR3 is TGCAGCGTTCCAGGGACTAGCGGGATCGAGCAGTACTTC. Translated: CSVPGTSGIEQYF.

This rearrangement joins TRBV19 to TRBJ2-7; perhaps TRBD1 as D (5 bases). Germline V gene sequence: CDR1 LNHDA, CDR2 SQIVND (reference sequence). CDR3 size: 13 residues. The V and J ends lost 8 bases and 0 bases respectively, with 11 bases between them. CDR3: CASAQEFSYEQYF. The CDR3 DNA reads TGTGCCAGTGCACAGGAGTTCTCCTACGAGCAGTACTTC.

This chain connects TRBV2 to TRBJ1-3, with a tentative D call TRBD1 (6 bases). V was trimmed by 8 bases and J by 3 bases, leaving 23 bases between them. This CDR3 contains 17 residues. Germline V gives CDR1 SNHLY, CDR2 FYNNEI. The CDR3 protein is CASGRDPQGSNGNTIYF. CDR3 nucleotide sequence: TGTGCCAGCGGGAGGGACCCGCAGGGGTCGAATGGAAACACCATATATTTT.

The table lists this clone with a count of one. V gene TRBV4-2 combines with J gene TRBJ2-3; 8 nucleotides match TRBD1. CDR3 length: 17 residues. V shed 0 bases and J 0 bases; nucleotides not matched to a gene: 5. Looked up from germline, CDR1 is LGHNA and CDR2 is YNFKEQ. The DNA for the CDR3 is TGTGCCAGCAGCCAAGATCCCCAGGGGGCTAGCACAGATACGCAGTATTTT. It yields the protein CASSQDPQGASTDTQYF.

The V and J genes are TRBV11-2 and TRBJ2-4; D is ambiguous. Germline values: CDR1 SGHAT, CDR2 FQNNGV. The CDR3 covers 14 residues. Deletions cut 5 bases from V and 10 bases from J, with 18 bases between. The CDR3 coding sequence is TGTGCCAGCAGCCCGTCCCGGGCCGAAGGGATTCAGTACTTC. Protein: CASSPSRAEGIQYF.